Below are 15 T cell receptor beta chains sequenced from a single sample in a study of vaccination and CD4 T cells after COVID-19. Oncomine TCR Beta short-read sequencing was applied to DNA from cultured CD4+ T cells. TCRdb reprocessed the PCR reads via MiXCR and lists one record per CDR3 protein. Counted here are roughly 17,000 distinct CDR3 sequences, about 63% occurring once; the ten biggest clones make up under 14%. These TCRs are of unknown antigen specificity. The treatment was: approximately 10-day PBMC culture with coronavirus spike peptide pools or control peptides (ViraFEST assay). The sequenced material came from CD4+ T cells from blood, cultured in vitro. The receptors stem from a human donor who had recovered from COVID-19.

The chain employs TRBV20-1 and TRBJ2-7; D might be TRBD2 (6 bases). Germline values: CDR1 DFQATT, CDR2 SNEGSKA (reference sequence). The CDR3 runs to 15 residues. Deletions cut 4 bases from V and 4 bases from J, with 20 bases between. CDR3 amino acids: CSATNGAGSEYEQYF. CDR3 nucleotide sequence: TGCAGTGCTACCAACGGGGCGGGATCGGAGTACGAGCAGTACTTC.

This chain joins TRBV5-4 and TRBJ1-1, with D unclear. The CDR3 sequence is 15 residues long. Germline V CDR1 and CDR2: SGHNT, YYREEE (reference sequence). V was clipped by 0 bases and J by 2 bases, with 11 bases between them. The DNA of the CDR3 is TGTGCCAGCAGCTTGGGTGGCAGAACTAACACTGAAGCTTTCTTT. Its protein product is CASSLGGRTNTEAFF.

The chain uses TRBV15 and TRBJ2-7; D not resolved. This CDR3 spans 14 amino acids. Between the trimmed V and J ends, which lost 0 bases and 2 bases, there was a span of 8 bases. Germline CDR1 and CDR2: LNHNV and YYDKDF (reference sequence). CDR3 residues: CATSREARAYEQYF. In DNA form, the CDR3 reads TGTGCCACCAGCAGAGAGGCCAGAGCCTACGAGCAGTACTTC.

The CDR3 protein is CASSSTGGERETQYF. The CDR3 bases are TGTGCCAGCAGCTCGACAGGGGGCGAGAGGGAGACCCAGTACTTC. V gene TRBV7-3 combines with J gene TRBJ2-5; 10 bases are a match to TRBD1. Germline CDR1 is SGHTA and CDR2 is FQGTGA. The ends lost 4 bases at V and 5 bases at J; junction bases unmatched: 7. There are 15 residues in the CDR3. The full variable domain, completed using reference TRBV7-3 and TRBJ2-5, is GAGVSQTPSNKVTEKGKYVELRCDPISGHTALYWYRQSLGQGPEFLIYFQGTGAADDSGLPNDRFFAVRPEGSVSTLKIQRTERGDSAVYLCASSSTGGERETQYFGPGTRLLVL.

This clonotype was seen more than once but under ten times. The DNA is left out, because the CDR3 cannot be placed on it with certainty; the CDR3 is given as TCRdb lists it. The chain uses TRBV7-5 and TRBJ2-5. TRBV7-5 is designated a pseudogene. The CDR3 is 19 amino acids in total, end residues counted. CDR3: CISVPEAPTPRGTEETQYF.

The chain combines TRBV15 with TRBJ2-5; 7 nucleotides agree with TRBD2. Germline lookup yields CDR1 LNHNV and CDR2 YYDKDF (reference sequence). Trimming cost V 5 bases and J 9 bases; bases outside gene matches: 18. The CDR3 runs to 16 residues. DNA of the CDR3: TGTGCCACCAGCCGTCAACCGGGCTCTTGGGGGGGACCCCAGTACTTC. It codes for CATSRQPGSWGGPQYF.

This CDR3 is CASSLRTGGLYEQYF. In DNA, the CDR3 is TGCGCCAGCAGCCTACGGACAGGGGGCTTGTACGAGCAGTACTTC. The rearrangement joins TRBV5-1 to TRBJ2-7; 11 bases map to TRBD1. Germline trimming cut 4 bases from V and 4 bases from J; bases unmatched to any gene: 7. Germline assignment: CDR1 SGHRS and CDR2 YFSETQ. CDR3 length: 15 residues.

This chain links TRBV6-5 with TRBJ1-4; the D is unclear. The V gene's germline CDR1 is MNHEY and CDR2 SVGAGI. This CDR3 contains 15 residues. With 0 bases removed from V and 6 bases from J, the gap between germline ends came to 11 bases. CDR3 loop: CASSYSGSRDEKLFF. The DNA of the CDR3 is TGTGCCAGCAGTTACTCGGGGTCTCGGGATGAAAAACTGTTTTTT.

The genes are TRBV20-1 and TRBJ1-2, with D possibly matching TRBD1 (6 bases). This CDR3 contains 12 residues. V dropped 6 bases and J dropped 8 bases, with 16 bases sitting between them. CDR1 DFQATT and CDR2 SNEGSKA come from the germline V gene (reference sequence). DNA of the CDR3: TGCAGTGCCCCTGGGCTACAGGGCGGCTACACCTTC. It codes for CSAPGLQGGYTF.

The gene calls are TRBV9 and TRBJ1-1; 8 bases map to TRBD1. V lost 0 bases and J lost 3; bases outside the gene matches: 4. CDR1 and CDR2 (germline): SGDLS, YYNGEE. This CDR3 comprises 15 residues. The CDR3 reads CASSVETGGYTEAFF. CDR3 DNA: TGTGCCAGCAGCGTAGAAACAGGGGGGTACACTGAAGCTTTCTTT.

This clonotype was seen only a few times. V gene TRBV6-2 or TRBV6-3 combines with J gene TRBJ1-1; D perhaps matches TRBD1 (5 bases). Germline CDR1 MNHEY, CDR2 SVGEGT. The ends were cut back, 8 bases at V and 1 base at J, with 14 bases in the middle. The CDR3 loop spans 14 amino acids. CDR3 sequence: CASQDGGENTEAFF. CDR3 coding DNA: TGTGCCAGCCAGGATGGGGGGGAGAACACTGAAGCTTTCTTT.

This rearrangement joins TRBV18 to TRBJ2-5; no definite D call. The CDR3 covers 13 residues. The V gene lost 4 bases and the J gene lost 0 bases, with 6 bases spanning the gap. CDR1 is KGHSH, CDR2 LQKENI, per germline. The CDR3 loop is CASSRENQETQYF. DNA of the CDR3: TGTGCCAGCTCACGGGAAAACCAAGAGACCCAGTACTTC.

The chain uses TRBV28 and TRBJ2-1, with 13 bases that match TRBD2. V dropped 6 bases and J dropped 9; count of bases not matched to a gene: 11. The CDR3 totals 16 residues. The germline CDR1 and CDR2 sequences are MDHEN and SYDVKM. The CDR3 coding sequence is TGTGCCAGCAGGACCCTAGGACTAGCGGGAGTGGGTGAGCAGTTCTTC. This gives the protein CASRTLGLAGVGEQFF.

The chain couples TRBV27 to TRBJ1-6; D uncertain. The germline CDR1 and CDR2 sequences are MNHEY and SMNVEV (reference sequence). The CDR3 is 13 residues long. V lost 6 bases and J lost 0, with 3 bases in between. The CDR3 spells CASRVSYNSPLHF. Written as DNA, the CDR3 is TGTGCCAGCAGGGTCTCCTATAATTCACCCCTCCACTTT.

CDR3 DNA sequence: TGTGCCAGCAGCGGGCAGCCCAATCAGCCCCAGCATTTT. Translating it yields CASSGQPNQPQHF. This sequence joins TRBV2 and TRBJ1-5, with D uncertain. The germline V gene has CDR1 SNHLY and CDR2 FYNNEI. The CDR3 is made up of 13 amino acids. Trimming removed 6 bases at V and 3 bases at J, with 9 bases between.